This T cell receptor (beta chain) comes out of a study of early T cells in non-severe SARS-CoV-2 infection. Study-level information: Bulk RNA isolated from unsorted whole blood underwent sequencing; chains were not paired. Study-level results: Sequences matched to VDJdb favored anti-spike CD8 responses, while private and CD4 specificities were missed.

The CDR3 loop spans 15 amino acids. The trim removed 5 bases at V and 2 bases at J, leaving 6 bases unmatched. Germline assignment: CDR1 SGHVS and CDR2 FQNEAQ. About this clonotype: Its antigen is not known.

Individual cDNA molecules were tagged with unique molecular identifiers. MiXCR was run by TCRdb on the 5' RACE reads, yielding one entry per CDR3 protein. This sample has 97,000 or so distinct CDR3 sequences, with 11% found just once. The chain joins TRBV7-8 to TRBJ1-3, with 7 bases lining up with TRBD1. Source: whole blood, taken at baseline. This TCR came from an adult who was a healthcare worker with PCR-confirmed SARS-CoV-2 infection or an uninfected control (not recorded which). The CDR3 protein is CASSNDRVAGNTIYF. The DNA for the CDR3 is TGTGCCAGCAGCAATGACAGGGTCGCTGGAAACACCATATATTTT.